The TCR beta chain under discussion was sequenced for a study of technical replicates of blood from four donors. This table comes from immunoSEQ multiplex PCR, and its TCRdb copy is limited to in-frame clones, with some not included. The data hold around 50,000 clones, with 80% to 95% observed a single time. Trimming removed 4 bases from V and 4 bases from J; junction bases left unmatched: 7. The CDR3 contains 15 residues. CDR1 and CDR2 (germline): SGDLS, YYNGEE. The sample consisted of PBMCs. The chain joins TRBV9 to TRBJ2-7; 11 nucleotides agree with TRBD2. The source of this sequence is a human donor in good health. Some clones in this sample may be carry-over from other donors' samples. CDR3 bases: TGTGCCAGCAGCAAGGAACTAGCGGGAGTATACGAGCAGTACTTC. It is translated as CASSKELAGVYEQYF.